This T cell receptor beta chain is from a study of shared clonotypes between healthy human individuals. Study results and caveats: Donor scarcity curtailed the genetic and exposure-history diversity represented herein. Naive subsets generally exceeded memory subsets in estimated richness.

CDR3 length: 17 residues. Trimming stripped 0 bases from V and 1 base from J, with 15 bases between. Germline V lookup: CDR1 LGHNA, CDR2 YSLEER. In replicate PCRs of sorted subsets, approximately 210 ng DNA, roughly 31,000 T cell genomes, was used. Profiled with immunoSEQ multiplex PCR; TCRdb holds only in-frame clones, not every one. The table includes around 940,000 clones, roughly 72% detected once. Note on this clone: Its antigen is still unknown.

Healthy HIV-negative adults with no recent acute infections or vaccinations were recruited as donors. The specimen was memory CD4+ T cells sorted from blood. Stated subset: CD45RA-negative fraction. The chain couples TRBV4-3 to TRBJ1-2; D gene unclear. The sequence was obtained from a man aged 18 to 35 in good health. DNA for the CDR3: TGCGCCAGCAGCCAAGATACGAAGCGATTCTTTAACTATGGCTACACCTTC. It translates to CASSQDTKRFFNYGYTF.